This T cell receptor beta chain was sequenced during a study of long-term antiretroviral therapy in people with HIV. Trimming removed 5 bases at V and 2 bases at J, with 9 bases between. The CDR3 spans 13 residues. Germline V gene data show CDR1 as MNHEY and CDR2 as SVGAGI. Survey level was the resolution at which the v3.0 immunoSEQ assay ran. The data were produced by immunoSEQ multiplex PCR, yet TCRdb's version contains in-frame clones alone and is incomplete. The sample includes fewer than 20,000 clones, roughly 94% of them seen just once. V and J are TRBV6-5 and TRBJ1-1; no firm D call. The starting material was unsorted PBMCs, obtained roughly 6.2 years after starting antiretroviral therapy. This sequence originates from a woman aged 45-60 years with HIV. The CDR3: CASSEKGNTEAFF. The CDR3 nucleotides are TGTGCCAGCAGTGAAAAAGGTAACACTGAAGCTTTCTTT.